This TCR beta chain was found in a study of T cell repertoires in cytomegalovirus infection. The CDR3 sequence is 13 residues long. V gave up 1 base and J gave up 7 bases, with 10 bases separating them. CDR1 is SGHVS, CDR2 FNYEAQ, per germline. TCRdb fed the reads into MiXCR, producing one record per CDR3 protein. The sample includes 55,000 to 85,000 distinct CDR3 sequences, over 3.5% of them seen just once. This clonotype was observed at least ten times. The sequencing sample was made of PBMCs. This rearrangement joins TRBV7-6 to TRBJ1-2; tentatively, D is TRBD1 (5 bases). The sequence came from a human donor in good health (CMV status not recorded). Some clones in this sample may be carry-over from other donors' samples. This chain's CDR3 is CASSLDPGLGYTF. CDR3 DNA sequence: TGTGCCAGCAGCTTAGACCCAGGGCTTGGCTACACCTTC. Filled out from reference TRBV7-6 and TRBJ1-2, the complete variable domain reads GAGVSQSPRYKVTKRGQDVALRCDPISGHVSLYWYRQALGQGPEFLTYFNYEAQQDKSGLPNDRFSAERPEGSISTLTIQRTEQRDSAMYRCASSLDPGLGYTFGSGTRLTVV.